These 9 T cell receptor beta chains originate from one sample sequenced in a study of T cell changes during pregnancy in multiple sclerosis. The repertoire was sequenced with immunoSEQ multiplex PCR; TCRdb's copy has only in-frame clones and lacks some. Altogether 110,000 or so clones are present, over 85% being singletons, with the ten largest covering less than 7.5%. The material sequenced was peripheral blood, taken before pregnancy. The receptors here all came from a female donor with multiple sclerosis, enrolled in a pregnancy study.

This CDR3 reads CASRISSDFYNEQFF. In DNA, the CDR3 is TGTGCCAGCAGAATCTCTAGCGACTTCTACAATGAGCAGTTCTTC. V is TRBV6-5 and J is TRBJ2-1; possibly TRBD2 for D (6 bases). V lost 6 bases and J 3 bases, leaving 15 bases between the germline ends. Germline-derived CDR1 and CDR2 are MNHEY and SVGAGI. This CDR3 has 15 amino acids.

The chain employs TRBV5-1 and TRBJ1-1; D ambiguous. The CDR3 loop spans 13 amino acids. Germline loops: CDR1 SGHRS, CDR2 YFSETQ. Trimming stripped 4 bases from V and 2 bases from J, with 9 bases between. The CDR3: CASSTAPNTEAFF. Here the CDR3 DNA reads TGCGCCAGCAGCACAGCTCCAAACACTGAAGCTTTCTTT.

The J gene is TRBJ2-7, the V gene TRBV25-1; the D gene is possibly TRBD2 (6 bases). Between the trimmed V and J ends, which lost 3 bases and 3 bases, there was a span of 15 bases. The CDR3 consists of 15 residues. CDR1 MGHDK and CDR2 SYGVNS come from the germline V gene. The CDR3 DNA reads as TGTGCCAGCAGTGATAGGGAGGCCCTCTTCTACGAGCAGTACTTC. Residues: CASSDREALFYEQYF.

J is TRBJ1-4 and V is TRBV10-2; tentatively, D is TRBD1 (6 bases). The CDR3 runs 14 residues. V gave up 7 bases and J gave up 3 bases, with 12 bases separating them. Germline loops: CDR1 WSHSY, CDR2 SAAADI. The CDR3 nucleotides are TGCGCCAGCAATACCAGGGGACCTAATGAAAAACTGTTTTTT. It encodes CASNTRGPNEKLFF.

The chain carries TRBV25-1 and TRBJ1-1; D possibly corresponds to TRBD1 (5 bases). Per germline, CDR1 MGHDK and CDR2 SYGVNS. V was clipped by 7 bases and J by 4 bases, with 13 bases between them. This CDR3 contains 13 residues. CDR3 sequence reads: CASTFSGGTEAFF. DNA for the CDR3: TGTGCCAGCACCTTTTCGGGGGGCACTGAAGCTTTCTTT.

CDR3 nucleotide sequence: TGCGCCAGCAGCTTGGCGTCTAGCGGGAGGGGAGATACGCAGTATTTT. Encoded protein: CASSLASSGRGDTQYF. The V call is TRBV5-1, the J call TRBJ2-3, with 12 nucleotides matching TRBD2. The CDR3 is 16 amino acids. Germline CDR1 and CDR2: SGHRS and YFSETQ. V shed 0 bases and J 5 bases; nucleotides not matched to a gene: 4. The full variable domain, with the rest looked up from reference TRBV5-1 and TRBJ2-3, is KAGVTQTPRYLIKTRGQQVTLSCSPISGHRSVSWYQQTPGQGLQFLFEYFSETQRNKGNFPGRFSGRQFSNSRSEMNVSTLELGDSALYLCASSLASSGRGDTQYFGPGTRLTVL.

The chain joins TRBV6-5 to TRBJ2-7; D ambiguous. The CDR3 is 14 residues long. Germline assignment: CDR1 MNHEY and CDR2 SVGAGI. The CDR3: CFFCRQKTAYEQYF. The DNA for the CDR3 is TGTTTTTTTTGCAGGCAGAAGACGGCATACGAGCAGTACTTC.

The V and J genes are TRBV7-9 and TRBJ2-5; D is possibly TRBD2 (5 bases). V lost 2 bases and J lost 6, with 13 bases in between. This CDR3 is 14 amino acids long. Germline V lookup: CDR1 SEHNR, CDR2 FQNEAQ (reference sequence). CDR3 sequence: CASSLFESGKTQYF. In DNA form, the CDR3 reads TGTGCCAGCAGCTTATTTGAGTCGGGAAAGACCCAGTACTTC.

This clone was found once. The chain recombines TRBV4-1 with TRBJ2-5, with D possibly TRBD2 on 6 matching bases. Germline CDR1 and CDR2: MGHRA and YSYEKL. Trimming cost V 0 bases and J 4 bases, with 21 bases left between them. The CDR3 loop spans 18 amino acids. The CDR3 DNA reads as TGCGCCAGCAGCCAAGAACGGTTTGGGGGGAGTGATAGAGAGACCCAGTACTTC. Protein sequence: CASSQERFGGSDRETQYF.